This TCR beta chain was profiled in a study of metastatic and nonmetastatic thyroid tumors (TCRdb year 2020). A note on the overall study: Repertoires from peripheral blood and from tumor or nodule tissue samples of malignant and benign thyroid patients were compared. The investigation overall reported the following: In both blood and tumor samples, TCR beta diversity was reported to be significantly higher in malignant tumors than in benign nodules.

Counted from cysteine to phenylalanine, this CDR3 has 13 amino acids. Only the CDR3 DNA stays, 39 bases, in frame from base 1. The germline V gene specifies MNHEY as CDR1 and SVGEGT as CDR2. V is clipped by 4 bases and J by 4 bases, and the sequence between their germline boundaries is 8 bases long. No treatment had been received by any patient before thyroid surgery. The study retrospectively analysed patient clinical samples collected from the early 2010s to the late 2010s using T-cell receptor beta sequencing. This clone showed up many times. Its cognate antigen has yet to be identified. Per-base qualities were not stored, and no clone one base away is much larger. Library prep was done by PCR. Sequencing was carried out with an Illumina HiSeq 4000. High-throughput sequencing was used to profile the CDR3 region of the TCR beta-chain in every patient. Processing in the source paper ran as follows. CDR3 differences across clinicopathological groups were used to build a classifier for discriminating distant-metastatic papillary thyroid cancer patients. The Shannon index was used to assess repertoire diversity, and the Morisita-Horn index was used to assess tumor-blood repertoire similarity. The raw public data were reprocessed by TCRdb itself: fastp quality trimming at Q25, MiXCR clonotype calling, in-frame beta chains only. These V and J calls originate from TCRdb's pipeline instead of the authors' own analysis. This sample is represented by 25,000 to 30,000 clones; about 3.7% of them were singletons. Clones ranked in the top ten supply 3% to 3.5% of the sample.

This sequence uses TRBV6-2 or TRBV6-3 and TRBJ2-4; TRBD2 is a possible D gene, resting on 6 matching bases. The receptor's source is a male donor with papillary thyroid cancer or a benign thyroid nodule (not recorded which). Some clones in this sample may be carry-over from other donors' samples. The sequenced sample consisted of blood. The DNA is as follows: TGTGCCAGCAGTTCTGGGACTAAAAACATTCAGTACTTC. The encoded protein is CASSSGTKNIQYF.